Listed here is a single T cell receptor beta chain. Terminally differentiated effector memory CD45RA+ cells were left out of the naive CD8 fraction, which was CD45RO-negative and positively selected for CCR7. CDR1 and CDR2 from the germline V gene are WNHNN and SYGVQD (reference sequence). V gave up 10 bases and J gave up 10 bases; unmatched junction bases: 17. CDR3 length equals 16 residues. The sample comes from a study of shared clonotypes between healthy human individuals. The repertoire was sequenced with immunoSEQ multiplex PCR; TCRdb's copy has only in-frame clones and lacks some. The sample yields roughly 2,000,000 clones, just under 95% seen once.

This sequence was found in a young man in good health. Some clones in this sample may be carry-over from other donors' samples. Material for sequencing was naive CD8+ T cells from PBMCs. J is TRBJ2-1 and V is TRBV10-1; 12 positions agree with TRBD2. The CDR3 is CATARQTSGRETEQFF. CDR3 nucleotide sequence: TGCGCCACCGCGCGTCAGACTAGCGGGAGAGAAACGGAGCAGTTCTTC.